Shown below are 8 T cell receptor beta chains from a single sample sequenced in a study of pediatric ulcerative colitis. The method was immunoSEQ multiplex PCR; TCRdb's version includes in-frame clones alone and lacks a portion of them. In the table there are roughly 70,000 clones, roughly nine tenths of which are singletons. Specimen: blood. The origin of the receptors is a boy between 10 and 17 years old with severe ulcerative colitis.

CDR3 loop: CASSPTTGPSTGELFF. CDR3 bases: TGCGCCAGCAGCCCCACGACAGGGCCGAGCACCGGGGAGCTGTTTTTT. The V gene is TRBV5-1, the J gene TRBJ2-2, with 7 bases matching TRBD1. V gave up 4 bases and J gave up 4 bases; unmatched junction bases: 10. Germline values: CDR1 SGHRS, CDR2 YFSETQ. The length of the CDR3 is 16 residues.

The chain links TRBV6-1 to TRBJ2-7; D possibly corresponds to TRBD1 (5 bases). The CDR3 runs to 12 residues. Germline V lookup: CDR1 MNHNS, CDR2 SASEGT. V lost 6 bases to trimming and J lost 4 bases, with 10 bases between them. The DNA for the CDR3 is TGTGCCAGCAGAGACCCAGGGTACGAGCAGTACTTC. Translation: CASRDPGYEQYF.

V and J are TRBV15 and TRBJ1-4; D remains unclear. V was shortened by 1 base and J by 7 bases, with 13 bases between the two germline ends. The CDR3 runs 15 residues. Germline V gene lookup returns CDR1 LNHNV and CDR2 YYDKDF (reference sequence). Written as DNA, the CDR3 is TGTGCCACCAGCAGAGTTTACGGGTCTGGTGAAAAACTGTTTTTT. Protein sequence: CATSRVYGSGEKLFF.

CDR3 coding DNA: TGTGCCAGCTCACAGATACAGGAACCCCCTCAGCCCCAGCATTTT. It encodes CASSQIQEPPQPQHF. This chain uses TRBV18 with TRBJ1-5, with D possibly TRBD1 on 5 matching bases. With 4 bases removed from V and 6 bases from J, the gap between germline ends came to 16 bases. This CDR3 has 15 amino acids. Germline V gene sequence: CDR1 KGHSH, CDR2 LQKENI.

A few counts support this clone. This chain links TRBV18 with TRBJ1-2; D ambiguous. Trimming removed 8 bases from V and 4 bases from J, with 11 bases in between. CDR1 is KGHSH and CDR2 is LQKENI in the germline V gene. The CDR3 contains 12 residues. The CDR3 DNA reads TGTGCCAGCACCCTTGAGAGCTATGGCTACACCTTC. This codes for CASTLESYGYTF.

The CDR3 DNA reads as TGTGCCAGCAGTGATTCACCAGGGACCGTCTCCTACAATGAGCAGTTCTTC. It codes for CASSDSPGTVSYNEQFF. The gene calls are TRBV2 and TRBJ2-1; D is possibly TRBD1 or TRBD2 (5 bases each). The germline V gene has CDR1 SNHLY and CDR2 FYNNEI. This CDR3 comprises 17 residues. V lost 3 bases to trimming and J lost 0 bases, with 15 bases between them.

This CDR3 reads CASSSDRTDSGNTIYF. The CDR3 coding sequence is TGTGCCAGCAGCTCCGACCGTACGGATTCTGGAAACACCATATATTTT. V and J are TRBV2 and TRBJ1-3; D is unclear. V dropped 6 bases and J dropped 1 base, with 16 bases sitting between them. Germline CDR1 SNHLY, CDR2 FYNNEI. CDR3 length equals 16 residues.

The rearrangement uses TRBV29-1 and TRBJ1-3; no clear D gene. The CDR3 loop spans 13 amino acids. Trimming took 3 bases from V and 6 from J, leaving 12 bases between them. The germline gives CDR1 SQVTM, CDR2 ANQGSEA. The CDR3 DNA is TGCAGCGTTGAGGGCGGTTTGAAAAACACCATATATTTT. Residues: CSVEGGLKNTIYF.